The sequence of this TCR beta chain was determined in a study of T cell repertoires in cytomegalovirus infection. About the research overall: The study used recently identified HLA-C-restricted and well-studied HLA-B-restricted CMV epitopes. In public TCR beta signatures, there were indications of both CMV infection and matching HLA type. Whole-study findings and limits: Clonotypes of TCR beta that were HLA-C-restricted and CMV-specific dominated the ex vivo response.

A note on this clonotype: The target antigen is unknown.

Trimming left V 4 bases short and J 0 bases short, with 11 bases between. Germline CDR1 reads MNHEY; CDR2 reads SMNVEV (reference sequence). The CDR3 extends over 15 amino acids. One entry per CDR3 protein results from TCRdb running MiXCR on the reads. The sample carries about 220,000 distinct CDR3 sequences, about 39% recorded once. The sequences come from CD8+ T cells from cultured PBMCs, collected from culture after CMV antigen stimulation. The chain joins TRBV27 to TRBJ2-3, with a possible D match to TRBD2 (5 bases). The TCR comes from a human donor in good health (CMV status not recorded). Some clones in this sample may be carry-over from other donors' samples. In nucleotides, the CDR3 is TGTGCCAGCAGTTGGGTGGGAGCTAGCACAGATACGCAGTATTTT. Amino acid sequence: CASSWVGASTDTQYF.